The 6 T cell receptor beta chains listed next were all sequenced from one sample in a study of blood T cell repertoires in COVID-19. This table comes from immunoSEQ multiplex PCR, and its TCRdb copy is limited to in-frame clones, with some not included. Counted here are around 300,000 clones, approximately 87% occurring once; the ten biggest clones make up 2.9%. Sample: peripheral blood. Receptors originate from a woman in her twenties or thirties with COVID-19, enrolled during active disease.

The gene calls are TRBV5-8 and TRBJ2-1, with TRBD1 as a possible D gene (5 bases). The CDR3 loop spans 14 amino acids. Germline CDR1 SGHTS, CDR2 YDEGEE. The V gene lost 5 bases and the J gene lost 6 bases, with 15 bases spanning the gap. This CDR3 is CASRTLGPGNEQFF. For the CDR3, the DNA is TGTGCCAGCAGAACCCTGGGGCCCGGCAATGAGCAGTTCTTC.

The rearrangement uses TRBV11-2 and TRBJ2-6, with a weak D call TRBD2 (5 bases). Trimming pared 2 bases from V and 1 base from J, leaving 9 bases between. The CDR3 has 16 residues. Germline CDR1 and CDR2: SGHAT and FQNNGV. The CDR3: CASSLRSGSGANVLTF. The CDR3, as DNA: TGTGCCAGCAGCTTAAGATCGGGGTCTGGGGCCAACGTCCTGACTTTC.

This sequence joins TRBV5-1 and TRBJ1-3; 7 bases agree with TRBD1. CDR3 length: 15 amino acids. With 4 bases clipped from V and 0 bases from J, the junction kept 4 bases outside the gene matches. The germline V gene has CDR1 SGHRS and CDR2 YFSETQ. The CDR3, as DNA: TGCGCCAGCAGCCTCGGGACAGTCTCTGGAAACACCATATATTTT. It translates to CASSLGTVSGNTIYF.

This chain links TRBV15 with TRBJ2-1; 11 bases are a match to TRBD2. CDR1 and CDR2 (germline): LNHNV, YYDKDF (reference sequence). CDR3 length: 17 residues. Trimming took 7 bases from V and 3 from J; bases not matched to a gene: 11. The CDR3 protein is CATNNGTSGSFYNEQFF. CDR3 sequence (DNA): TGTGCCACCAATAACGGGACTAGCGGATCCTTCTACAATGAGCAGTTCTTC.

V usage is TRBV11-2 and J usage is TRBJ2-7; possible D gene TRBD2, 5 bases. Per the germline V gene, CDR1 is SGHAT and CDR2 is FQNNGV. Between the trimmed V and J ends, which lost 5 bases and 1 base, there was a span of 9 bases. This CDR3 region has 13 residues. CDR3 sequence reads: CASSRTDSYEQYF. The CDR3 DNA reads TGTGCCAGCAGCCGGACTGATTCCTACGAGCAGTACTTC.

The chain combines TRBV6-1 with TRBJ2-5; 12 bases line up with TRBD2. Germline CDR1 MNHNS, CDR2 SASEGT. The CDR3 has 16 amino acids. The junction had 4 bases not matched to a gene; V was cut back by 4 bases and J by 1 base. The chain's CDR3 is CASSALAGGAQETQYF. The CDR3, as DNA: TGTGCCAGCAGTGCACTAGCGGGAGGTGCCCAAGAGACCCAGTACTTC.